Detailed here is one T cell receptor (beta chain). Its antigen has not been determined. Base qualities were left out, and no much larger clone turns up one base away. According to the study, the label for this sample's treatment or condition signals: some 19 received Ad26.COV2.S at low or high dose, single or two shots; several received placebo; per-sample allocation not given. Repertoires of vaccine and placebo recipients were sequenced from samples taken on day 63 after the first injection. In Cohort 1b, some 25 adults aged 18-55 years were enrolled at a single site in Boston, USA, between 29 July and 7 August 2020. Ad26.COV2.S was a replication-incompetent adenovirus type 26 vector that expressed a prefusion-stabilized SARS-CoV-2 spike protein derived from the original Wuhan strain. From a lookup of the germline V gene (reference sequence), CDR1 and CDR2 are LNHDA and SQIVND. Its CDR3 holds 13 amino acids, cysteine through phenylalanine. The CDR3 DNA has 39 bases and is translated from base 1. Between the V and J ends, shortened by 7 bases and 2 bases respectively, the junction contains 8 bases.

The immunoSEQ Assay was the method used to sequence TCRbeta CDR3 regions. After extraction, genomic DNA underwent amplification by bias-controlled multiplex PCR, followed by high-throughput sequencing. As for how the authors treated the data: Collapsing and filtering of sequences were performed to quantify the absolute abundance of each unique TCRbeta CDR3 region. Usable DNA was measured by amplifying reference genes present in all nucleated cells, and TCRbeta template counts were normalized to that usable DNA to estimate T cell fraction. Repertoire TCRs were annotated as SARS-CoV-2-specific when V gene, CDR3 amino acid sequence and J gene were exactly matched to a known reactive TCR set. The reference SARS-CoV-2 TCR set was derived from MIRA and filtered for enrichment in COVID-19-positive ImmuneCODE repertoires, a step that removed public or cross-reactive TCRs. Using the MIRA antigens, annotated TCRs were further analysed by specific ORF or by position within an ORF. Breadth was defined as annotated unique rearrangements over total unique productive rearrangements; depth was the summed frequency of those rearrangements. Two-sided Wilcoxon rank-sum tests were used to compare TCR breadth between groups. TCRdb obtained this table from immuneACCESS and retained in-frame rearrangements with V and J assigned. These tables miss some clones; where compared with another copy, unresolved V genes account for less than half of the shortfall, and the remainder is unexplained. That table furnishes V, J and clone size, whereas the DNA furnished D and trimming. This sample holds approximately 240,000 clones; 85% to 90% were observed only once. About 10% of the sample is in the top ten clones.

This sample is part of a study of Ad26.COV2.S vaccination and SARS-CoV-2 variants listed by TCRdb under 2021. Turning to the overall study: Donors in the vaccine arm were drawn from COV1001, a phase I-IIa trial of Ad26.COV2.S in healthy adults that was multicentre, randomized, double-blind and placebo-controlled. Sequencing of the TCRbeta repertoire served to evaluate the specificity and breadth of SARS-CoV-2-reactive T cell receptors following Ad26.COV2.S vaccination. Ad26.COV2.S was administered intramuscularly at 5 x 10^10 or 1 x 10^11 viral particles, either as a single shot or as two shots given 56 days apart. Trial participants were randomized into five groups of five: low-dose or high-dose Ad26.COV2.S given once or twice, or placebo on both occasions. Investigators did not know the trial group allocation while performing experiments and assessing outcomes. A total of some 30 samples were included in the TCR-sequenced set, comprising around 20 Ad26.COV2.S vaccine recipients, 5 placebo recipients and 8 SARS-CoV-2 convalescent individuals.

What the work shows at the level of the full study, not this receptor alone: The study was not powered to compare responses between vaccine doses or regimens. After vaccination, substantial breadth of spike-specific CD8+ and CD4+ T cell responses was reported. Higher spike-specific TCR breadth was observed in Ad26.COV2.S recipients than in placebo recipients (P = 0.0014). The authors noted that the TCR breadth and depth analyses may have underestimated total T cell responses. Comparable non-spike TCR breadth was observed between vaccine and placebo recipients, consistent with only spike being contained in the vaccine.

The chain was built from TRBV19 and TRBJ2-2, with the D gene not confidently named. This clonotype was sampled from a person aged 18 to 59 who received the Ad26.COV2.S COVID-19 vaccine or a placebo. The sample was peripheral blood, taken in a trial of Ad26.COV2.S vaccine versus placebo. The base sequence is TGTGCCAGTACTATTTACAACACCGGGGAGCTGTTTTTT. Its protein product is CASTIYNTGELFF.